Below, 5 T cell receptor beta chains from the same sample are listed, as sequenced in a study of blood T cell repertoires in COVID-19. Produced via immunoSEQ multiplex PCR; TCRdb's table is partial and in-frame only. Altogether 60,000 to 75,000 clones are present, under 90% being singletons, with the ten largest covering 12%. The specimen sequenced was peripheral blood. Source of these receptors: a human donor in a cohort sampled during active COVID-19.

This rearrangement joins TRBV6-2 or TRBV6-3 to TRBJ2-7, with D unresolved. CDR3 length: 12 amino acids. Looked up from germline, CDR1 is MNHEY and CDR2 is SVGEGT. Trimming removed 0 bases from V and 6 bases from J, with 6 bases in between. The CDR3 region has the DNA TGTGCCAGCAGTTACTCATCTCGCGAGCAGTACTTC. Translating gives CASSYSSREQYF.

The genes are TRBV5-1 and TRBJ2-1; D is unclear. CDR3 size: 14 residues. Germline-derived CDR1 and CDR2 are SGHRS and YFSETQ. The V end lost 2 bases, the J end lost 8 bases, and 14 bases lay between the germline ends. In DNA, the CDR3 is TGCGCCAGCAGCTTAGACATGCCCCAGGATGAGCAGTTCTTC. This codes for CASSLDMPQDEQFF. Based on the CDR3 plus reference TRBV5-1 and TRBJ2-1, the full variable domain is KAGVTQTPRYLIKTRGQQVTLSCSPISGHRSVSWYQQTPGQGLQFLFEYFSETQRNKGNFPGRFSGRQFSNSRSEMNVSTLELGDSALYLCASSLDMPQDEQFFGPGTRLTVL.

The V call is TRBV7-3, the J call TRBJ1-6; maybe TRBD1 (5 bases). This CDR3 has 15 amino acids. Trimming stripped 2 bases from V and 9 bases from J, with 14 bases between. Germline values: CDR1 SGHTA, CDR2 FQGTGA. CDR3 coding DNA: TGTGCCAGCAGCTTAGTATCCGGGGGTGGTTCACCCCTCCACTTT. This translates into CASSLVSGGGSPLHF. Together with reference TRBV7-3 and TRBJ1-6, the CDR3 gives the full variable domain: GAGVSQTPSNKVTEKGKYVELRCDPISGHTALYWYRQSLGQGPEFLIYFQGTGAADDSGLPNDRFFAVRPEGSVSTLKIQRTERGDSAVYLCASSLVSGGGSPLHFGNGTRLTVT.

This chain links TRBV4-2 with TRBJ2-7, with 11 bases identical to TRBD2. The CDR3 consists of 15 residues. Germline CDR1 reads LGHNA; CDR2 reads YNFKEQ. The V segment lost 1 base and the J segment 3 bases; nucleotides outside the gene matches: 2. CDR3 nucleotide sequence: TGTGCCAGCAGCCAAGGTACTAGCGGGGGCTACGAGCAGTACTTC. This sequence encodes CASSQGTSGGYEQYF.

V and J are TRBV7-3 and TRBJ1-2, with TRBD1 identical over 12 bases. The CDR3 consists of 18 residues. Germline assignment: CDR1 SGHTA and CDR2 FQGTGA. Germline trimming cut 2 bases from V and 7 bases from J; bases unmatched to any gene: 14. The CDR3 sequence: CASSLCIPGQGAGGGYTF. The CDR3 region has the DNA TGTGCCAGCAGCTTATGTATTCCGGGACAGGGGGCTGGAGGTGGCTACACCTTC.